A selection of T cell receptor beta chains follows, all from one sample in a study of vaccination and CD4 T cells after COVID-19. In TCRdb, the PCR reads were re-called with MiXCR into one record per CDR3 protein. Altogether some 16,000 distinct CDR3 sequences are present, around 55% being singletons, with the ten largest covering about 16%. Their recognized antigens are unknown. Sample: CD4+ T cells from blood, cultured in vitro. The receptors originated from a human donor who had recovered from COVID-19. Each CDR3 is given with its conserved first and last residue. A D gene is named only where the DNA matches it firmly. Size values are once, few and many counts, or a class for expanded clones, and some rows have none.

>TRBV7-9|-|TRBJ2-4|-
TGTGCCAGCAGCTTGGTAGGGACGGACATTCAGTACTTC
CASSLVGTDIQYF
>TRBV28|-|TRBJ1-2|TRBD1
TGTGCCAGCAGTGCTCCGGGACAGGGAAAGGATGGCTACACCTTC
CASSAPGQGKDGYTF
>TRBV5-4|-|TRBJ2-7|-
TGTGCCAGCAGCGACCCCGGGGGAGCCCCAAGCTCCTACGAGCAGTACTTC
CASSDPGGAPSSYEQYF
>TRBV15|few|TRBJ2-3|-
TGTGCCACCAGCAGGGACGCAGATACGCAGTATTTT
CATSRDADTQYF
>TRBV20-1|few|TRBJ2-7|TRBD1
TGCAGTGCTAGAGACTCCGGGACAGGGTACTCCTACGAGCAGTACTTC
CSARDSGTGYSYEQYF
>TRBV12-1|few|TRBJ1-1|-
TGTGCCAGCAGCTTGTCGTTCCACAGGGGGTTTACTGAAGCTTTCTTT
CASSLSFHRGFTEAFF
>TRBV2|once|TRBJ2-2|-
TGTGCCAGCAGGGCCATGGGAGACGGGGAGCTGTTTTTT
CASRAMGDGELFF
>TRBV2|few|TRBJ1-5|TRBD1
TGTGCCAGCGACGACAGGGGCAATCAGCCCCAGCATTTT
CASDDRGNQPQHF
>TRBV20-1|-|TRBJ2-3|TRBD2
TGCAGTGCTAGAGGCCCTCCCGGCCATGGAGCGGGAGGGTTAGATACGCAGTATTTT
CSARGPPGHGAGGLDTQYF
>TRBV7-3|-|TRBJ2-3|-
TGTGCCAGCAGCTTAAACTGGGGAGAGGGCACAGATACGCAGTATTTT
CASSLNWGEGTDTQYF
>TRBV6-1|few|TRBJ1-1|-
TGTGCCAGCAGAGATTTTGGGGGCTGGGCTTTCTTT
CASRDFGGWAFF
>TRBV12-3/TRBV12-4|few|TRBJ1-2|-
TGTGCCAGCAGGATGACAGGACTAAACAACGATGGCTACACCTTC
CASRMTGLNNDGYTF
>TRBV5-5|-|TRBJ1-2|TRBD1
TGTGCCAGCAGCCGCGAAGGGACAGGGCTTTATGGCTACACCTTC
CASSREGTGLYGYTF
>TRBV29-1|once|TRBJ1-1|-
TGCAGTCCCACGGTATGGGGGAGTGAAGCTTTCTTT
CSPTVWGSEAFF
>TRBV7-8|-|TRBJ2-7|-
TGTGCCAGCAGCTTAGACGTAGCATATTCCTACGAGCAGTACTTC
CASSLDVAYSYEQYF
>TRBV7-7|-|TRBJ2-3|-
TGTGCTAGCAGCTTAGCTCCGGCTAGCGCCTTCACAGATACGCAGTATTTT
CASSLAPASAFTDTQYF
>TRBV20-1|once|TRBJ2-1|-
TGCAGTGCTAGAGATACGGTCCGGGAGCAGTTCTTC
CSARDTVREQFF
>TRBV7-2|-|TRBJ2-5|TRBD1
TGTGCCAGCAGCTACAGGACAGGGGCCTCCGTGACCCAGTACTTC
CASSYRTGASVTQYF
>TRBV6-1|-|TRBJ1-2|-
TGTGCCAGCAGTGAACACAAGTATGGCTACACCTTC
CASSEHKYGYTF
>TRBV2|-|TRBJ2-1|TRBD2
TGTGCCAGCATCTCGACTAGCGGGAGTTTCCACAATGAGCAGTTCTTC
CASISTSGSFHNEQFF
>TRBV6-1|-|TRBJ2-2|TRBD2
TGTGCCAGCATTAGCCTAGCGGGGTACACCGGGGAGCTGTTTTTT
CASISLAGYTGELFF
>TRBV11-1|few|TRBJ1-3|-
TGTGCCAGCAGCCATGGTGCACGCGGAAACACCATATATTTT
CASSHGARGNTIYF
>TRBV11-2|-|TRBJ2-3|TRBD2
TGTGCCAGCAGCCCCGGAGCGGGAGTCGGGCAGTATTTT
CASSPGAGVGQYF
>TRBV20-1|few|TRBJ2-5|TRBD1
TGCAGTGCTAGAGACGGCGGCCGGGACAGAGAGACCCAGTACTTC
CSARDGGRDRETQYF
>TRBV6-4|medium-sized|TRBJ1-2|-
TGTGCCAGGGCCCTAAACACCTTC
CARALNTF
>TRBV6-2/TRBV6-3|few|TRBJ2-3|-
TGTGCCAGCAGTCATGGGCTGAAAGATACGCAGTATTTT
CASSHGLKDTQYF
>TRBV20-1|-|TRBJ1-2|TRBD1
TGCAGTGCCGGGGGACAGGGGGCGGAAGGCTACACCTTC
CSAGGQGAEGYTF
>TRBV7-8|-|TRBJ1-5|-
TGTGCCAGCAGCTTCTCCGGGGGTTTCGGGGGTCAGCCCCAGCATTTT
CASSFSGGFGGQPQHF
>TRBV20-1|-|TRBJ2-3|TRBD1
TGCAGTGCTAGATCACCTCTACCGGGACAGGGGGCCGTAGATACGCAGTATTTT
CSARSPLPGQGAVDTQYF
>TRBV5-4|-|TRBJ1-1|-
TGTGCCAGCAGCTTGGACAGCGGGATGAACACTGAAGCTTTCTTT
CASSLDSGMNTEAFF
>TRBV5-4|-|TRBJ2-5|TRBD1
TGTGCCAGCAGCACCGGGACAGGGCTCCAAGAGACCCAGTACTTC
CASSTGTGLQETQYF
>TRBV6-1|-|TRBJ1-2|TRBD1
TGTGCCAGCATTACGACAGGGGACTCTGGCTACACCTTC
CASITTGDSGYTF
>TRBV25-1|-|TRBJ2-7|-
TGTGCCAGCAGTGAATTCGGCGGCGCGTCCTACGAGCAGTACTTC
CASSEFGGASYEQYF
>TRBV4-3|-|TRBJ2-3|-
TGCGCCAGCAGCCAATGGTTGGGTACAGATACGCAGTATTTT
CASSQWLGTDTQYF
>TRBV20-1|once|TRBJ2-4|TRBD2
TGCAGTGCTAGAGATAGGAGGACTAGGTACTTC
CSARDRRTRYF
>TRBV7-6|-|TRBJ1-2|TRBD1
TGTGCCAGCAGCTTAGCCGGGACAGGGGTGTCCTATGGCTACACCTTC
CASSLAGTGVSYGYTF
>TRBV2|-|TRBJ1-3|TRBD1
TGTGCCAGCAGACTAGGACAGGCTGGAAACACCATATATTTT
CASRLGQAGNTIYF
>TRBV7-2|-|TRBJ2-3|-
TGTGCCAGCAGCCACCGGGACCGGAGCACAGATACGCAGTATTTT
CASSHRDRSTDTQYF
>TRBV10-3|medium-sized|TRBJ1-5|TRBD1
TGTGCCATCAGTGGGGACAGCGATCAGCCCCAGCATTTT
CAISGDSDQPQHF
>TRBV20-1|medium-sized|TRBJ1-2|TRBD1
TGCAGTGCTAGAGATGACAGGGTGCAGGATTGGGGCTATGGCTACACCTTC
CSARDDRVQDWGYGYTF
>TRBV2|-|TRBJ1-2|-
TGTGCCAGCAGTGAACTATTGGGGCCTGGCTACACCTTC
CASSELLGPGYTF